This T cell receptor beta chain was found in a study of shared clonotypes between healthy human individuals. The donor cohort consisted entirely of Caucasian adults residing in Nashville, Tennessee. DNA from unsorted PBMC was sequenced on ten immunoSEQ deep assay plates. This table comes from immunoSEQ multiplex PCR, and its TCRdb copy is limited to in-frame clones, with some not included. The table has about half a million clones, roughly three quarters seen once. Trimming removed 5 bases at V and 0 bases at J, with 11 bases between. The germline V gene has CDR1 MNHNY and CDR2 SVGAGI (reference sequence). The CDR3 runs to 15 residues.

The origin of this receptor is a woman aged 35 to 49 in good health. Some clones in this sample may be carry-over from other donors' samples. The sample consisted of PBMCs. The V call is TRBV6-6, the J call TRBJ2-1, with D perhaps TRBD1 (7 bases). CDR3 residues: CASSRQGGSYNEQFF. CDR3 coding DNA: TGTGCCAGCAGTCGACAGGGAGGCTCCTACAATGAGCAGTTCTTC.